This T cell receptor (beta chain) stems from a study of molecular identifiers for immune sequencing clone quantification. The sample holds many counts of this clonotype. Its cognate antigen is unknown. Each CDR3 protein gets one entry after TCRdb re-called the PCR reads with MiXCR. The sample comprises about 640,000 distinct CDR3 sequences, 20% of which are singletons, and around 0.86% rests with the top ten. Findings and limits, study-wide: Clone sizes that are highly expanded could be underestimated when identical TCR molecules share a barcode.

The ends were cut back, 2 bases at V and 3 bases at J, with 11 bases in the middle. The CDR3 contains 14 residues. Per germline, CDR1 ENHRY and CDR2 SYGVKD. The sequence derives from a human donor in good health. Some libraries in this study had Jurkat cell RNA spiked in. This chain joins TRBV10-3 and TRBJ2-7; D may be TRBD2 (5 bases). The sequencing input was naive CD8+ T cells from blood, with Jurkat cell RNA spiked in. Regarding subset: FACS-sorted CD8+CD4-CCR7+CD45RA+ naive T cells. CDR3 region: CAISEAEVLYEQYF. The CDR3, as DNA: TGTGCCATCAGTGAGGCGGAGGTACTCTACGAGCAGTACTTC.